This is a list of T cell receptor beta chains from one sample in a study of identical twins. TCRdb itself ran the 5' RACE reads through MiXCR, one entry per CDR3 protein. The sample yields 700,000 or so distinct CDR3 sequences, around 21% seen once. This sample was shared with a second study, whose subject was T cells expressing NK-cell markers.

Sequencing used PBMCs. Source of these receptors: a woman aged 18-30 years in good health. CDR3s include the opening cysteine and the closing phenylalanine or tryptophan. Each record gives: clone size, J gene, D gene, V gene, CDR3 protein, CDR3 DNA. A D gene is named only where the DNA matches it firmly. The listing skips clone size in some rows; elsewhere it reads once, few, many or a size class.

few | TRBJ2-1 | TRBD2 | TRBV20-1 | CSARTSGGSSYNEQFF | TGCAGTGCACGGACTAGCGGGGGGAGCTCCTACAATGAGCAGTTCTTC
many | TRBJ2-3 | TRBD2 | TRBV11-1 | CASSPRLAGGRATDTQYF | TGTGCCAGCAGCCCAAGACTAGCGGGGGGACGAGCCACAGATACGCAGTATTTT
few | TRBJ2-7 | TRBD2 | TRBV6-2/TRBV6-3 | CASSYERLAVGYEQYF | TGTGCCAGCAGTTACGAAAGGCTAGCGGTGGGCTACGAGCAGTACTTC
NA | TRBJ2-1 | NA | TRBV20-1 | CSARDVPGSEQFF | TGCAGTGCTAGGGATGTCCCTGGGAGTGAGCAGTTCTTC
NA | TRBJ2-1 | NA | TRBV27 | CASSFLGQSFYNEQFF | TGTGCCAGCAGTTTCTTAGGACAGAGTTTCTACAATGAGCAGTTCTTC
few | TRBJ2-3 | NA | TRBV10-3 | CAISESRGSTDTQYF | TGTGCCATCAGTGAGTCTCGCGGTAGCACAGATACGCAGTATTTT
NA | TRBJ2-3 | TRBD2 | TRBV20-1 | CSAGGLAGQYF | TGCAGTGCTGGGGGACTAGCGGGGCAGTATTTT
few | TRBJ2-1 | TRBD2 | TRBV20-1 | CSAPSGYYNEQFF | TGCAGCGCTCCTAGCGGTTACTACAATGAGCAGTTCTTC
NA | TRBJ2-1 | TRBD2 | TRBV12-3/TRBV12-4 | CASSRGTSGGAGREQFF | TGTGCCAGCAGCCGCGGGACTAGCGGGGGGGCCGGACGGGAGCAGTTCTTC
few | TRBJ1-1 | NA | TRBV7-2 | CASSAQGLDAFF | TGTGCCAGCAGCGCACAGGGATTAGACGCTTTCTTT
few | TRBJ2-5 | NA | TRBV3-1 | CASSHLPRRASQETQYF | TGTGCCAGCAGCCATTTACCCCGCAGGGCGTCCCAAGAGACCCAGTACTTC
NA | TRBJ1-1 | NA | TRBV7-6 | CASGSPNTEAFF | TGTGCCAGCGGGAGCCCGAACACTGAAGCTTTCTTT
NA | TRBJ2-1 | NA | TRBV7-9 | CASSLGGGLSYNEQFF | TGTGCCAGCAGCTTAGGGGGCGGACTCTCCTACAATGAGCAGTTCTTC
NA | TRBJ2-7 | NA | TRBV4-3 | CASSQGEESPYEQYF | TGCGCCAGCAGCCAAGGGGAGGAGTCCCCCTACGAGCAGTACTTC
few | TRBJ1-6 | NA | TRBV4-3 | CASSQDLSGSSSPLHF | TGCGCCAGCAGCCAAGACCTAAGCGGTTCGTCTTCACCCCTCCACTTT
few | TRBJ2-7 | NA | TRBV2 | CASSSGNEQYF | TGTGCCAGCAGTTCAGGGAACGAGCAGTACTTC
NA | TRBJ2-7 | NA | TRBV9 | CASSADVGEQYF | TGTGCCAGCAGCGCTGACGTGGGGGAGCAGTACTTC
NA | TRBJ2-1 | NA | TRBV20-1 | CSARVGSAYNEQFF | TGCAGTGCTAGAGTAGGGTCCGCCTACAATGAGCAGTTCTTC
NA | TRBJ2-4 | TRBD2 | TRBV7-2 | CASSLLPSGKNIQYF | TGTGCCAGCAGCTTACTCCCTAGCGGCAAAAACATTCAGTACTTC
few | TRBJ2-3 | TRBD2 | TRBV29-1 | CSVGGTSGITDTQYF | TGCAGCGTTGGAGGGACTAGCGGGATCACAGATACGCAGTATTTT
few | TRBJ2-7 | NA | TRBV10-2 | CASSPDKSSYEQYF | TGCGCCAGCAGCCCGGACAAAAGCTCCTACGAGCAGTACTTC
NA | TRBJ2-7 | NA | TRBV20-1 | CSAIRGTYEQYF | TGCAGTGCTATAAGGGGAACTTACGAGCAGTACTTC